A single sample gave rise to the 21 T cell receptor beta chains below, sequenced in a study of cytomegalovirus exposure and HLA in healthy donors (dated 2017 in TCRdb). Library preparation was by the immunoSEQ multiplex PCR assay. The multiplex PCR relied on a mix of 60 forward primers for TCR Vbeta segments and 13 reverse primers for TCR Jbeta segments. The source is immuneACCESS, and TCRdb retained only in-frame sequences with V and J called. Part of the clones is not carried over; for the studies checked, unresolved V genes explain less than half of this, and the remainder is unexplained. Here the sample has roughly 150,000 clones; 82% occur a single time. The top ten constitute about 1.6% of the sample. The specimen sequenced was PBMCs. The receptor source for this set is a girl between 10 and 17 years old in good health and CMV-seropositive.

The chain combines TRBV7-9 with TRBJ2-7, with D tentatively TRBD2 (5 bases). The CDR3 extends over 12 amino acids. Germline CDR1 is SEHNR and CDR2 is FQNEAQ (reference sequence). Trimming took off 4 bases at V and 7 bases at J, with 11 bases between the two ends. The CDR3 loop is CASSSQLGEQYF. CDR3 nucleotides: TGTGCCAGCAGCTCCCAACTAGGGGAGCAGTACTTC.

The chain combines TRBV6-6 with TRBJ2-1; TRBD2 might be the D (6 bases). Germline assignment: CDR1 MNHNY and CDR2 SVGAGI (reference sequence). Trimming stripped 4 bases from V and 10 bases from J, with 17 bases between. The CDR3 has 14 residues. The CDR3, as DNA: TGTGCCAGCAGTTCGACCTCTGGGGGACTCGAGCAGTTCTTC. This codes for CASSSTSGGLEQFF.

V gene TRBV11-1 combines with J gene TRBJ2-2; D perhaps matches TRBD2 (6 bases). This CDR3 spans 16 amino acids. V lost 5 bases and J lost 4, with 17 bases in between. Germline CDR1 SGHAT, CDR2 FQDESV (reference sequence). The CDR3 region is CASSQGASASTGELFF. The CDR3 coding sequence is TGTGCCAGCAGCCAAGGGGCTAGCGCATCCACCGGGGAGCTGTTTTTT.

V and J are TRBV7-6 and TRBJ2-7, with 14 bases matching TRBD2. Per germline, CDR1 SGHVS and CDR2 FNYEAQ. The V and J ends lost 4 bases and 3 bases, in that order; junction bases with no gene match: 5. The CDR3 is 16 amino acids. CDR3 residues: CASSWGLAGENYEQYF. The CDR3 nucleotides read TGTGCCAGCAGCTGGGGACTAGCGGGGGAAAACTACGAGCAGTACTTC.

The DNA for the CDR3 is TGCAGCGTTGAAGCAGCGGGTAGCGGAGAGACCCAGTACTTC. This codes for CSVEAAGSGETQYF. The V call is TRBV29-1, the J call TRBJ2-5, with D perhaps matching TRBD2 (6 bases). Germline lookup yields CDR1 SQVTM and CDR2 ANQGSEA. The CDR3 is 14 amino acids. V gave up 1 base and J gave up 4 bases, with 13 bases separating them.

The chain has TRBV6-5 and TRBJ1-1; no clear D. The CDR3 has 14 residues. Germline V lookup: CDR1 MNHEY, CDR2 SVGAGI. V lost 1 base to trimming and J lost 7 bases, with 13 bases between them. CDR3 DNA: TGTGCCAGCAGTTACTTTCCCACGCACATTGAAGCTTTCTTT. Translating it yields CASSYFPTHIEAFF.

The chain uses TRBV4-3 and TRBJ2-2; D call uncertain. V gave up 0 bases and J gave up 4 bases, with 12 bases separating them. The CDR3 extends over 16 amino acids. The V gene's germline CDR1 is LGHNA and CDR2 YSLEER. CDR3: CASSQDLASGTGELFF. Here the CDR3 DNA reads TGCGCCAGCAGCCAAGATCTTGCCAGTGGCACCGGGGAGCTGTTTTTT.

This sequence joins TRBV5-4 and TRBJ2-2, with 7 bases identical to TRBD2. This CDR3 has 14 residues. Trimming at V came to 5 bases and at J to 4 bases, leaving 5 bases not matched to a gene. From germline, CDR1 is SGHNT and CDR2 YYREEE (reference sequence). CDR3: CASRPGRGTGELFF. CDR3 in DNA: TGTGCCAGCAGGCCTGGGAGGGGCACCGGGGAGCTGTTTTTT.

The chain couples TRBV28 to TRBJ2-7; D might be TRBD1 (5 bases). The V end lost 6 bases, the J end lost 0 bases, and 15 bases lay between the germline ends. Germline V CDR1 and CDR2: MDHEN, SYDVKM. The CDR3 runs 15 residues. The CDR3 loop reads CASRRRQTSSYEQYF. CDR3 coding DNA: TGTGCCAGCAGGCGCCGACAGACTTCCTCCTACGAGCAGTACTTC.

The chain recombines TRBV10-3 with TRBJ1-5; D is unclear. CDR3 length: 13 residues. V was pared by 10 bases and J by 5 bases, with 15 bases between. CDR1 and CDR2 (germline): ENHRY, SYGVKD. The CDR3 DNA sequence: TGTGCCACCGCCGCGAGTTCCGATCAGCCCCAGCATTTT. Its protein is CATAASSDQPQHF.

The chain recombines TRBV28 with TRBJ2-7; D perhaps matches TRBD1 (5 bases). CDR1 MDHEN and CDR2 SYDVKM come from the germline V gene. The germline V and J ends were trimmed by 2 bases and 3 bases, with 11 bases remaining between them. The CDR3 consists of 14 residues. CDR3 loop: CASSLPRDIYEQYF. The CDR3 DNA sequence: TGTGCCAGCAGTTTACCCAGGGATATCTACGAGCAGTACTTC.

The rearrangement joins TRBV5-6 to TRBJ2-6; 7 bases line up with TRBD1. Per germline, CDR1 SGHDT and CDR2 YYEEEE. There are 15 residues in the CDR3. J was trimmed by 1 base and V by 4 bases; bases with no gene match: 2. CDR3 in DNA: TGTGCCAGCAGCGAGACAGGGTCTGGGGCCAACGTCCTGACTTTC. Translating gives CASSETGSGANVLTF.

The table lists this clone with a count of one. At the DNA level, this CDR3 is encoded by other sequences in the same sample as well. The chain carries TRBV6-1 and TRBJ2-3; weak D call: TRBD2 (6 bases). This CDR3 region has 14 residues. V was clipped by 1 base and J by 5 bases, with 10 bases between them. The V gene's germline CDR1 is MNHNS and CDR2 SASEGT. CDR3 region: CASSEGRVRDTQYF. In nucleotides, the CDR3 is TGTGCCAGCAGTGAAGGGAGGGTTAGAGATACGCAGTATTTT.

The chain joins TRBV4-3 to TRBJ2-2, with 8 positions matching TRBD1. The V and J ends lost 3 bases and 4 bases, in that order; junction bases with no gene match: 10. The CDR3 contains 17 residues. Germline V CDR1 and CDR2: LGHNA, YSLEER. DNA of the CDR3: TGCGCCAGCAGCCAGCTGACAGGGGCCCACTCCACCGGGGAGCTGTTTTTT. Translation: CASSQLTGAHSTGELFF.

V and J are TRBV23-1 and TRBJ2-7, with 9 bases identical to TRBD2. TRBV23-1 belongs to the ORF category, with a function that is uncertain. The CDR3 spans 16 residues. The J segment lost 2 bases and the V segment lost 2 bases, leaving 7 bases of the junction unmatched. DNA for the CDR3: TGCGCCAGCAGTCAAGACCCTAGCGGGATTCCCTACGAGCAGTACTTC. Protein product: CASSQDPSGIPYEQYF.

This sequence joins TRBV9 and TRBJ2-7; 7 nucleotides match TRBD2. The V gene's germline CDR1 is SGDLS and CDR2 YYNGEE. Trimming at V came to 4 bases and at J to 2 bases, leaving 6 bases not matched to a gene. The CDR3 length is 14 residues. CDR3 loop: CASSLTTSTYEQYF. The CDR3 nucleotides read TGTGCCAGCAGCCTGACGACTAGCACCTACGAGCAGTACTTC.

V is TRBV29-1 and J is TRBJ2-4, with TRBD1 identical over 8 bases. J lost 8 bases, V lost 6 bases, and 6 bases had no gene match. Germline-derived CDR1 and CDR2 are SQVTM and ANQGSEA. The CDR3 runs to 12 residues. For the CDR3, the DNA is TGCAGCGTCGGGACAGGAGAGGACATTCAGTACTTC. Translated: CSVGTGEDIQYF. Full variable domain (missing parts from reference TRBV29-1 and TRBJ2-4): SAVISQKPSRDICQRGTSLTIQCQVDSQVTMMFWYRQQPGQSLTLIATANQGSEATYESGFVIDKFPISRPNLTFSTLTVSNMSPEDSSIYLCSVGTGEDIQYFGAGTRLSVL.

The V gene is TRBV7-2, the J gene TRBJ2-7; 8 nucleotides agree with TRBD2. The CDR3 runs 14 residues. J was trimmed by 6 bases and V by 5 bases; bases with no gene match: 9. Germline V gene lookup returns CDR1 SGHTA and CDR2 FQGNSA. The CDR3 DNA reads TGTGCCAGCAGCCGTAGCGGGACCTGGGGCGAGCAGTACTTC. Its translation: CASSRSGTWGEQYF.

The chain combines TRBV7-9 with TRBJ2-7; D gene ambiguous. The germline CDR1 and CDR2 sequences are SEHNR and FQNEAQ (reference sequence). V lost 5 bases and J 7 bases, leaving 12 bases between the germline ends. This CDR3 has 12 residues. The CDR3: CASSLSTREQYF. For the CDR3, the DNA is TGTGCCAGCAGCCTGTCAACGCGGGAGCAGTACTTC.

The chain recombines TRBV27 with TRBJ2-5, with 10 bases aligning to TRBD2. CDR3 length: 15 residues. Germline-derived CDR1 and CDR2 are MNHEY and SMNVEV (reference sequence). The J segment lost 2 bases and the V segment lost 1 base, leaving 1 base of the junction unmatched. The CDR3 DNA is TGTGCCAGCAGTTTATATAGCGGGGGGCAAGAGACCCAGTACTTC. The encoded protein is CASSLYSGGQETQYF.

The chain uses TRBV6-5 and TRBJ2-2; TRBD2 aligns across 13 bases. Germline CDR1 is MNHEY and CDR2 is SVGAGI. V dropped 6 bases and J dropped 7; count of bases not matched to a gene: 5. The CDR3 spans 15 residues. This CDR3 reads CASRRTSGSVGELFF. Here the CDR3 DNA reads TGTGCCAGCAGAAGGACTAGCGGGAGTGTCGGGGAGCTGTTTTTT.